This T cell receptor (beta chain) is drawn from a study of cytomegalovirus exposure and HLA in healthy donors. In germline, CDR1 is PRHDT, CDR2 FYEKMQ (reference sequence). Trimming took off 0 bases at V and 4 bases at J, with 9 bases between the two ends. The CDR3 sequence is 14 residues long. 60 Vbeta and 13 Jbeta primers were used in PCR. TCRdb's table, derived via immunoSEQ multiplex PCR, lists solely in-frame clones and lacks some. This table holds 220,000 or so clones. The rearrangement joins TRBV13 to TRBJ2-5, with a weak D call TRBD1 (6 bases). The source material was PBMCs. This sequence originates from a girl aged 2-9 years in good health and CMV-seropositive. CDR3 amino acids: CASSLGGAGETQYF. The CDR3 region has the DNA TGTGCCAGCAGCTTAGGGGGGGCAGGAGAGACCCAGTACTTC.